The T cell receptor beta chain described here comes from a study of T cell changes during pregnancy in multiple sclerosis. This CDR3 is built from 12 residues. The ends were cut back, 6 bases at V and 3 bases at J, with 9 bases in the middle. Germline CDR1 and CDR2: SNHLY and FYNNEI. Method: immunoSEQ multiplex PCR; TCRdb's copy keeps in-frame clones and lacks some. The data show 65,000 to 95,000 clones, with approximately 93% seen just once and about 1% held by the top ten. V gene TRBV2 combines with J gene TRBJ2-7; D is perhaps TRBD2 (5 bases). Sequencing used peripheral blood, obtained in the second trimester of pregnancy. The receptor was derived from a female donor in good health, enrolled as a control in a pregnancy study. CDR3 sequence reads: CASSPTSYEQYF. CDR3 sequence (DNA): TGTGCCAGCAGCCCTACTAGCTACGAGCAGTACTTC.